A selection of T cell receptor beta chains follows, all from one sample in a study of T cells after yellow fever vaccination. Using its own MiXCR run on the 5' RACE reads, TCRdb lists one record per CDR3 protein. The top ten clones hold roughly 2.5% of a sample with 100,000 to 150,000 distinct CDR3 sequences, around 7.4% of them seen once. The starting material was CD4+ T cells sorted from PBMCs, obtained roughly 10 days after the first yellow fever vaccination. Every receptor here comes from a man between 18 and 29 years old who received the YFV17D yellow fever vaccine. Each CDR3 is given without its conserved first and last residue. Clone size is given for some rows only: seen once, a few or many times, or a class if the clone is expanded.

j_call clone_size v_call cdr3_aa
TRBJ2-6 many TRBV2 ASSPPQQPGANVLT
TRBJ1-5 few TRBV10-3 AISDWGALNQPQH
TRBJ1-2 many TRBV3-1 ASRSPLGHGYT
TRBJ1-1 few TRBV18 ASSPTNRVFDTEAF
TRBJ1-2 many TRBV5-6 ASSLAQNYGYT
TRBJ2-5 many TRBV20-1 SALPGGQGGETQY
TRBJ2-3 many TRBV20-1 SASPPGFGTDTQY
TRBJ2-1 few TRBV5-4 ASSRPGLRSNEQF
TRBJ1-1 many TRBV5-6 ASSLLGRPNTEAF
TRBJ2-3 NA TRBV28 AAQGRDTQY
TRBJ1-2 many TRBV19 ASSINYGYT
TRBJ2-2 many TRBV12-3/TRBV12-4 ASTPNTGELF
TRBJ2-3 many TRBV4-3 ASSQKPAPIQY
TRBJ2-1 many TRBV5-1 ASSLSRGSDNEQF
TRBJ2-3 many TRBV20-1 SARDLSSGGAVDTQY
TRBJ2-1 NA TRBV5-1 ASSLVAAEQS
TRBJ2-3 many TRBV11-2 ASSPVERGGRGTDTQY
TRBJ2-7 many TRBV29-1 SVEGSRAGEQY
TRBJ2-2 many TRBV29-1 SASDRRFTGELF
TRBJ2-1 many TRBV6-2/TRBV6-3 ASSYSIGGPEQF
TRBJ2-3 many TRBV5-1 ASSLAGAADTQY
TRBJ1-6 NA TRBV7-2 ASINQQTGTRSSPLH
TRBJ2-1 many TRBV4-2 ASSQDGTGSYNEQF
TRBJ2-1 many TRBV7-3 ASSLTRWGDEQF
TRBJ2-5 many TRBV5-6 ASSLRTGGGETQY
TRBJ2-5 many TRBV5-6 ASSSDRGVWETQY
TRBJ2-5 few TRBV9 ASSVGASGGAGETQY
TRBJ2-3 many TRBV7-6 ASSLSVGSTDTQY
TRBJ2-4 few TRBV20-1 SARLGANPKNIQY
TRBJ1-5 many TRBV3-1 ASSQDRTGDQPQH
TRBJ2-5 many TRBV7-2 ASSRDRYQETQY
TRBJ2-2 many TRBV7-8 ASNTWGRPKINTGELF
TRBJ1-6 many TRBV27 ASRTAPRDSSFYNSPLH
TRBJ2-3 NA TRBV5-1 ASSPGGSKDTQY
TRBJ2-3 many TRBV5-6 ASSHGGGTSDTQY
TRBJ2-1 NA TRBV11-2 ASSRPRGPGGSYNVQF
TRBJ2-1 many TRBV7-8 ASSYVAGGTYNEQF
TRBJ2-7 few TRBV7-2 ASSQLAGAYEQY
TRBJ2-1 many TRBV5-1 ASSPTALTGANEQF
TRBJ2-5 many TRBV7-9 ASRRTVQETQY
TRBJ1-6 many TRBV15 ATSREYTGVNSPLH
TRBJ2-3 many TRBV7-3 ASSQRTGGRDTQY
TRBJ2-7 many TRBV11-2 ASSLDREGEQY
TRBJ1-4 NA TRBV29-1 SAVMENEKLF
TRBJ1-1 many TRBV5-1 ASSEDQGARAF
TRBJ2-6 many TRBV21-1 ANNSGANVLT
TRBJ2-6 NA TRBV5-1 ASSFTLTPSGANVLT
TRBJ2-2 NA TRBV12-3/TRBV12-4 ASSGQGLARATGELF
TRBJ2-7 many TRBV5-1 ASSLNGGNSYEQY
TRBJ1-4 many TRBV11-2 ASSSRAGTEFREKLF
TRBJ2-7 many TRBV20-1 SASATYEQY
TRBJ2-7 NA TRBV7-2 ASSLDGRGQY